The 9 T cell receptor beta chains presented below share a single source sample, sequenced in a study of blood T cell repertoires in COVID-19. The assay was immunoSEQ multiplex PCR, and TCRdb's table has in-frame clones only and misses some. The repertoire includes about 220,000 clones, roughly 89% of them detected once, and about 15% sits in the top ten. Sequencing used PBMCs or T cells enriched from blood (not recorded which). These receptors all stem from a man aged 25-45 years who had been exposed to COVID-19.

CDR3 sequence: CASSPGQEQFF. The CDR3 nucleotides read TGTGCCAGCAGTCCCGGACAGGAGCAGTTCTTC. The chain has TRBV12-3 or TRBV12-4 and TRBJ2-1, with D possibly being TRBD1 (6 bases). The CDR3 runs to 11 residues. Trimming shortened V by 5 bases and J by 10 bases, and 9 bases separated the two germline ends.

V and J are TRBV5-1 and TRBJ1-1; D may be TRBD1 (6 bases). CDR1 is SGHRS, CDR2 YFSETQ, per germline. V dropped 4 bases and J dropped 7 bases, with 11 bases sitting between them. CDR3 length: 12 residues. The CDR3, as DNA: TGCGCCAGCAGCCAAAGACAGGATGAAGCTTTCTTT. It translates to CASSQRQDEAFF. Using reference TRBV5-1 and TRBJ1-1 for the parts outside the CDR3, the full variable domain is KAGVTQTPRYLIKTRGQQVTLSCSPISGHRSVSWYQQTPGQGLQFLFEYFSETQRNKGNFPGRFSGRQFSNSRSEMNVSTLELGDSALYLCASSQRQDEAFFGQGTRLTVV.

The gene calls are TRBV24-1 and TRBJ2-5, with no clear D. Trimming shortened V by 1 base and J by 4 bases, and 12 bases separated the two germline ends. The CDR3 is made up of 15 amino acids. Germline-derived CDR1 and CDR2 are KGHDR and SFDVKD. The chain's CDR3 is CATSDFGGKSETQYF. CDR3 nucleotides: TGTGCCACCAGTGATTTCGGTGGTAAATCAGAGACCCAGTACTTC.

J is TRBJ1-5 and V is TRBV28; TRBD1 matches at 8 bases. Germline loops: CDR1 MDHEN, CDR2 SYDVKM. The CDR3 is 14 amino acids. J lost 7 bases, V lost 4 bases, and 6 bases had no gene match. The CDR3 DNA reads as TGTGCCAGCAGTTCAGACAGGGGAGGCCAGCCCCAGCATTTT. It is translated as CASSSDRGGQPQHF.

This clone has just one count. This chain joins TRBV7-3 and TRBJ2-2, with 11 bases that match TRBD2. This CDR3 region has 17 residues. Germline V lookup: CDR1 SGHTA, CDR2 FQGTGA. J lost 3 bases, V lost 5 bases, and 8 bases had no gene match. CDR3 coding DNA: TGTGCCAGCAGCCCCCAACCGGGACTAGCGGACACCGGGGAGCTGTTTTTT. Its protein product is CASSPQPGLADTGELFF. Based on the CDR3 plus reference TRBV7-3 and TRBJ2-2, the full variable domain is GAGVSQTPSNKVTEKGKYVELRCDPISGHTALYWYRQSLGQGPEFLIYFQGTGAADDSGLPNDRFFAVRPEGSVSTLKIQRTERGDSAVYLCASSPQPGLADTGELFFGEGSRLTVL.

The chain combines TRBV5-1 with TRBJ2-3; no firm D call. The CDR3 runs to 13 residues. Trimming pared 3 bases from V and 3 bases from J, leaving 8 bases between. Germline-derived CDR1 and CDR2 are SGHRS and YFSETQ. CDR3 bases: TGCGCCAGCAGCTCCCGTGTTACAGATACGCAGTATTTT. It is translated as CASSSRVTDTQYF.

The V gene is TRBV4-1, the J gene TRBJ2-5; TRBD1 matches at 7 bases. Germline V lookup: CDR1 MGHRA, CDR2 YSYEKL. The CDR3 consists of 16 residues. V gave up 4 bases and J gave up 5 bases; unmatched junction bases: 13. CDR3 region: CASSPLRGQMTETQYF. The CDR3 region has the DNA TGCGCCAGCAGCCCTCTTAGGGGGCAGATGACGGAGACCCAGTACTTC.

The rearrangement joins TRBV18 to TRBJ1-5; a weak D match, TRBD1 (5 bases). V lost 3 bases to trimming and J lost 0 bases, with 9 bases between them. From germline, CDR1 is KGHSH and CDR2 LQKENI. The CDR3 is made up of 15 amino acids. For the CDR3, the DNA is TGTGCCAGCTCACCGCCGGGGGATAGCAATCAGCCCCAGCATTTT. It is translated as CASSPPGDSNQPQHF.

V is TRBV4-1 and J is TRBJ1-1, with 7 bases that match TRBD1. The junction had 7 bases not matched to a gene; V was cut back by 4 bases and J by 2 bases. Germline CDR1 is MGHRA and CDR2 is YSYEKL. The length of the CDR3 is 15 residues. CDR3 DNA sequence: TGCGCCAGCAGCCTCACACGACAGGGAAACACTGAAGCTTTCTTT. This translates into CASSLTRQGNTEAFF.